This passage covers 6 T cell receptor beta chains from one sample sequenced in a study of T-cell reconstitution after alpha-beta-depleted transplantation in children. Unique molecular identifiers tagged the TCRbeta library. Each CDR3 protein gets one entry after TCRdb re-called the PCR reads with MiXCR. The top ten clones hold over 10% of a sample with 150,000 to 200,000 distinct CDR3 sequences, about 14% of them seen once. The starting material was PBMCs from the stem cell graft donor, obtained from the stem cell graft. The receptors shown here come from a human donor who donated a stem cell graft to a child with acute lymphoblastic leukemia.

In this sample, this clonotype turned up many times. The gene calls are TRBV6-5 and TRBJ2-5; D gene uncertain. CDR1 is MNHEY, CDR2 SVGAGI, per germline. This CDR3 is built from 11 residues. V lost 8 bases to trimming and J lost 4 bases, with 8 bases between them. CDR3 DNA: TGTGCCAGCGGTCGAAGAGAGACCCAGTACTTC. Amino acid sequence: CASGRRETQYF.

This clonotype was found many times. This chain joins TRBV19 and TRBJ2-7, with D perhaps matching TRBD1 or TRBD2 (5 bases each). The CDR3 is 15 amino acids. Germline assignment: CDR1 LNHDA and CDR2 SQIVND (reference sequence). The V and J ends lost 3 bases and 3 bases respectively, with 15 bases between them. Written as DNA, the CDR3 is TGTGCCAGTAGTATCCCCGGGGCCGGACTCTACGAGCAGTACTTC. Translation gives CASSIPGAGLYEQYF.

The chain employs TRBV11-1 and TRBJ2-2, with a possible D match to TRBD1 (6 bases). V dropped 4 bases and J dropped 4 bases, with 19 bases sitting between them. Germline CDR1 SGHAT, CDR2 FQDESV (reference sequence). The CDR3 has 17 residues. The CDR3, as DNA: TGTGCCAGCAGCTACGTACCCGGTCAGGGGATCACCGGGGAGCTGTTTTTT. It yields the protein CASSYVPGQGITGELFF. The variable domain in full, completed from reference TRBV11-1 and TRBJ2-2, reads EAEVAQSPRYKITEKSQAVAFWCDPISGHATLYWYRQILGQGPELLVQFQDESVVDDSQLPKDRFSAERLKGVDSTLKIQPAELGDSAMYLCASSYVPGQGITGELFFGEGSRLTVL.

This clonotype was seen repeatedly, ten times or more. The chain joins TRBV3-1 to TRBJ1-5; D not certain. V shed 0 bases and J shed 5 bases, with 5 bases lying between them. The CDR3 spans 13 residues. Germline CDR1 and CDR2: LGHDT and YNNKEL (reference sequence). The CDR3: CASSQDPYQPQHF. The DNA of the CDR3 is TGTGCCAGCAGCCAAGACCCATATCAGCCCCAGCATTTT. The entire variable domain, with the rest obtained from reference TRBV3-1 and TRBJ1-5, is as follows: DTAVSQTPKYLVTQMGNDKSIKCEQNLGHDTMYWYKQDSKKFLKIMFSYNNKELIINETVPNRFSPKSPDKAHLNLHINSLELGDSAVYFCASSQDPYQPQHFGDGTRLSIL.

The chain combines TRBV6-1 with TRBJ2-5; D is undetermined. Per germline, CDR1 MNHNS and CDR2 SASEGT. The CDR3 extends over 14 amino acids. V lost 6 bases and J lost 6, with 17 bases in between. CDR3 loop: CASSPPSGDKTQYF. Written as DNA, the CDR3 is TGTGCCAGCAGCCCACCCTCGGGCGACAAGACCCAGTACTTC.

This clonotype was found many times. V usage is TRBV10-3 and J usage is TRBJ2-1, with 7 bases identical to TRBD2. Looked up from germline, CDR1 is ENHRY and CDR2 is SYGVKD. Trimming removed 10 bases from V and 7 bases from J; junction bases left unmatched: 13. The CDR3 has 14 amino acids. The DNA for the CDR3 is TGTGCCACCGGTTCGGGACTAATGGGTAATGAGCAGTTCTTC. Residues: CATGSGLMGNEQFF.